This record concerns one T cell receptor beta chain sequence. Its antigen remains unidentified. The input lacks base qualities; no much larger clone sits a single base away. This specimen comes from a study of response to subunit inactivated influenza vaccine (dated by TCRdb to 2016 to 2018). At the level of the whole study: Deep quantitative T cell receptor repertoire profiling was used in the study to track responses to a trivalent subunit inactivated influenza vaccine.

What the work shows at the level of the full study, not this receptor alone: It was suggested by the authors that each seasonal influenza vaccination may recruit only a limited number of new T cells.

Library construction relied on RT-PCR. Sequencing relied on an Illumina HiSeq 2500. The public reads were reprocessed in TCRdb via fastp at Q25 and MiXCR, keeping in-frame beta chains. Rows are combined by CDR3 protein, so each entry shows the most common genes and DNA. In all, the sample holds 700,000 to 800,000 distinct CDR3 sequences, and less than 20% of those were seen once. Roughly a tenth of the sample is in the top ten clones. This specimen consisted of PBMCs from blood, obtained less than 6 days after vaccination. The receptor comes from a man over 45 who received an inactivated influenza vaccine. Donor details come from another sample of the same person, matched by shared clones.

The bases are TGCAGTGCTAGAGATCCAGCTAGGAATTCACCCCTCCACTTT. Its protein reads: CSARDPARNSPLHF. The chain joins TRBV20-1 to TRBJ1-6, with the D segment identity uncertain. From the cysteine through the phenylalanine, the CDR3 covers 14 amino acids. Only CDR3 DNA remains: 42 bases, in frame from the first base. CDR1 and CDR2, per the germline V gene (reference sequence), are DFQATT and SNEGSKA. A distance of 10 bases separates the germline ends of V and J, which lose 0 bases and 7 bases respectively.